This T cell receptor beta chain was recovered during a study of somatic mutations in cytotoxic T cells in rheumatoid arthritis. Study information: Certain V beta antibody-stained T-cell populations, V beta1+ cells sequenced for TCRB among them, were flow-sorted to nearly 100% purity.

Per germline, CDR1 SGDLS and CDR2 YYNGEE. V gave up 4 bases and J gave up 3 bases; unmatched junction bases: 8. CDR3 size: 15 residues. Original handling: After comparison against published virus-specific TCRB sequences, only a few of the patient CD8+ clones larger than 1% turned out to match them. Libraries were prepared by immunoSEQ multiplex PCR; TCRdb keeps only in-frame clonotypes and omits some of them. V and J calls and clone size are copied from that table; D and trimming were computed from the DNA. The table has under 25,000 clones, 85% seen once. This chain links TRBV9 with TRBJ2-3; 7 bases agree with TRBD2. Sequenced material: CD8+ T cells sorted from blood. This TCR was sampled from a woman aged 40 to 55 with rheumatoid arthritis. CDR3 loop: CASSSWGEGTDTQYF. The CDR3 DNA sequence: TGTGCCAGCAGCTCTTGGGGGGAGGGGACAGATACGCAGTATTTT.